This T cell receptor beta chain was observed in a study of T cells in Graves' hyperthyroidism and ophthalmopathy. There are many counts of this clonotype. Antigen: not known. TCR beta CDR3 regions were amplified from RNA. An initial round of RT-PCR targeting the TCR CDR3 relied on the HTBI primer set. TCRdb reanalysed the multiplex PCR reads using MiXCR and keeps one entry per CDR3 protein. The table records a few hundred thousand distinct CDR3 sequences, around 14% of them present only once. CDR3 length equals 15 residues. The ends lost 4 bases at V and 6 bases at J; junction bases unmatched: 7. Germline V gene sequence: CDR1 LGHDT, CDR2 YNNKEL (reference sequence). Study-level findings and limits: Most thyroid clonotypes that were expanded above 0.001 also turned up in blood.

Source material: blood. The receptor's source is a woman aged 18-30 years with Graves' hyperthyroidism. This chain connects TRBV3-1 to TRBJ2-1; 9 nucleotides agree with TRBD1. CDR3 DNA: TGTGCCAGCAGCCCCGGGACAGGGCAGTTCAATGAGCAGTTCTTC. Protein product: CASSPGTGQFNEQFF.